This entry lists 5 T cell receptor beta chains sequenced from one sample in a study of regulatory T cells in long-lasting Graves disease. TCR beta libraries were built with iRepertoire HTBI primers and Arm-PCR of CDR3 regions. TCRdb used MiXCR to reprocess the multiplex PCR reads, holding one entry per CDR3 protein. The sample carries under 450,000 distinct CDR3 sequences, 12% recorded once. Noted time point: newly diagnosed GD, antithyroid drugs for less than 3 months. The TCR library was made from RNA extracted from PBMCs. In addition, the sample was reused for a study of T cells in Graves' hyperthyroidism and ophthalmopathy.

The sequenced sample was peripheral blood mononuclear cells (PBMCs), obtained at new diagnosis, from a patient treated with antithyroid drugs. These receptor sequences come from a woman in her late teens or twenties with Graves disease.

Many counts were recorded for this clonotype. This chain uses TRBV19 with TRBJ1-4; weak D call: TRBD1 (5 bases). V lost 6 bases and J 8 bases, leaving 19 bases between the germline ends. Germline V gene data show CDR1 as LNHDA and CDR2 as SQIVND (reference sequence). The CDR3 spans 15 residues. The CDR3 DNA sequence: TGTGCCAGTAGCGAAGCATCAGGGAGAATGGAAAAACTGTTTTTT. It is translated as CASSEASGRMEKLFF.

The chain carries TRBV5-1 and TRBJ2-3; TRBD1 aligns across 7 bases. V trimming: 4 bases; J trimming: 3 bases; junction bases outside the gene matches: 11. The CDR3 consists of 16 residues. Germline CDR1 reads SGHRS; CDR2 reads YFSETQ. CDR3 bases: TGCGCCAGCAGCGCAAAGACCGGGACAGTAACAGATACGCAGTATTTT. This translates into CASSAKTGTVTDTQYF.

The V gene is TRBV14, the J gene TRBJ2-1; perhaps TRBD2 as D (6 bases). The CDR3 is made up of 14 amino acids. V gave up 5 bases and J gave up 14 bases, with 22 bases separating them. CDR1 is SGHDN and CDR2 is FVKESK in the germline V gene. The CDR3: CASSFDAVAERKFF. In nucleotides, the CDR3 is TGTGCCAGCAGCTTCGACGCGGTAGCGGAAAGAAAGTTCTTC.

In nucleotides, the CDR3 is TGCGCCAGCAGACCTACCCGGGGACCCGGAGGGGAGTTCTTC. It translates to CASRPTRGPGGEFF. The chain has TRBV4-1 and TRBJ2-1, with D perhaps matching TRBD2 (6 bases). The CDR3 has 14 residues. V gave up 6 bases and J gave up 14 bases, with 23 bases separating them. Per the germline V gene, CDR1 is MGHRA and CDR2 is YSYEKL.

The table lists this clonotype with many counts. The CDR3 reads CASSFNRAQETQYF. The CDR3 DNA reads as TGTGCCAGCAGCTTCAACAGGGCTCAAGAGACCCAGTACTTC. This chain connects TRBV7-9 to TRBJ2-5; weak D call: TRBD1 (6 bases). This CDR3 is 14 amino acids long. The germline V gene has CDR1 SEHNR and CDR2 FQNEAQ (reference sequence). Trimming removed 3 bases from V and 2 bases from J, with 10 bases in between. The full variable domain, completed using reference TRBV7-9 and TRBJ2-5, is DTGVSQNPRHKITKRGQNVTFRCDPISEHNRLYWYRQTLGQGPEFLTYFQNEAQLEKSRLLSDRFSAERPKGSFSTLEIQRTEQGDSAMYLCASSFNRAQETQYFGPGTRLLVL.